These 8 T cell receptor beta chains were sequenced from one sample in a study of shared clonotypes between healthy human individuals (TCRdb year 2020). The library was made by the immunoSEQ multiplex PCR assay. The immuneACCESS repertoire file appears here via TCRdb, limited to in-frame rearrangements. These files lack a portion of the clones; in checked studies, under half of the deficit traces to unresolved V genes, and the cause of the others is not known. The sample data list about 700,000 clones, and about 90% of these were observed just once. The ten largest make up about a quarter of the sample. CD8 naive samples were obtained by positive selection for CCR7 among CD45RO-negative cells, yielding a CD45RA+CCR7+ population from which TemRA cells were excluded. The sample was naive CD8+ T cells sorted from blood. Per the publication, the cell subset or site label means: CD45RA+CCR7+. The receptors shown here come from a man aged 25-45 years in good health.

The gene calls are TRBV5-1 and TRBJ1-1; the match to TRBD1 covers 7 bases. Germline values: CDR1 SGHRS, CDR2 YFSETQ. The CDR3 spans 13 residues. Trimming removed 6 bases from V and 4 bases from J; junction bases left unmatched: 6. DNA for the CDR3: TGCGCCAGCAACTTCAGGGGGGGCACTGAAGCTTTCTTT. Amino acid sequence: CASNFRGGTEAFF.

The rearrangement links TRBV7-6 to TRBJ2-3; D not certain. With 5 bases removed from V and 1 base from J, the gap between germline ends came to 7 bases. This CDR3 contains 13 residues. CDR1 and CDR2 from the germline V gene are SGHVS and FNYEAQ. CDR3 sequence reads: CASSRYGTDTQYF. The CDR3 coding sequence is TGTGCCAGCAGCCGATATGGCACAGATACGCAGTATTTT.

This clone was seen a single time. Other DNA sequences in this sample translate to the same CDR3. This chain uses TRBV7-6 with TRBJ2-7; 8 positions match TRBD1. CDR1 and CDR2 from the germline V gene are SGHVS and FNYEAQ. CDR3 length: 14 amino acids. Germline trimming cut 1 base from V and 5 bases from J; bases unmatched to any gene: 4. The CDR3 DNA is TGTGCCAGCAGCTTAGGACAGGGGATCCACGAGCAGTACTTC. Its translation is CASSLGQGIHEQYF. The complete variable domain, with remaining parts taken from reference TRBV7-6 and TRBJ2-7, reads GAGVSQSPRYKVTKRGQDVALRCDPISGHVSLYWYRQALGQGPEFLTYFNYEAQQDKSGLPNDRFSAERPEGSISTLTIQRTEQRDSAMYRCASSLGQGIHEQYFGPGTRLTVT.

The rearrangement links TRBV6-6 to TRBJ2-1, with 7 bases lining up with TRBD1. There are 14 residues in the CDR3. J was trimmed by 7 bases and V by 5 bases; bases with no gene match: 8. CDR1 MNHNY and CDR2 SVGAGI come from the germline V gene (reference sequence). This chain's CDR3 is CASSDRDNENEQFF. CDR3 nucleotide sequence: TGTGCCAGCAGTGACAGGGACAACGAGAATGAGCAGTTCTTC.

The J gene is TRBJ2-1, the V gene TRBV27; tentative D call: TRBD2 (6 bases). Trimming took 5 bases from V and 7 from J, leaving 18 bases between them. Germline assignment: CDR1 MNHEY and CDR2 SMNVEV (reference sequence). CDR3 size: 15 residues. In DNA, the CDR3 is TGTGCCAGCAGTCGTAGCGGTCCGCGTCGTAATGAGCAGTTCTTC. Translated: CASSRSGPRRNEQFF.

The chain carries TRBV2 and TRBJ2-7; TRBD2 might be the D (5 bases). The germline V gene has CDR1 SNHLY and CDR2 FYNNEI. The CDR3 runs to 15 residues. V was cut by 1 base and J by 3 bases, with 13 bases left in between. The CDR3, as DNA: TGTGCCAGCAGTGAAGGGCCGGGGTTCAACTACGAGCAGTACTTC. This codes for CASSEGPGFNYEQYF.

The J gene is TRBJ2-5, the V gene TRBV6-5; D gene unclear. Trimming left V 5 bases short and J 4 bases short, with 8 bases between. The CDR3 covers 12 residues. Germline values: CDR1 MNHEY, CDR2 SVGAGI. The CDR3 protein is CASSDSLETQYF. In nucleotides, the CDR3 is TGTGCCAGCAGTGATAGCTTAGAGACCCAGTACTTC.

This sequence joins TRBV27 and TRBJ1-2; D is unclear. Germline V gives CDR1 MNHEY, CDR2 SMNVEV (reference sequence). Deletions cut 6 bases from V and 4 bases from J, with 15 bases between. The CDR3 sequence is 14 residues long. CDR3 nucleotides: TGTGCCAGCAGGTCTAGGACGAACTCCTATGGCTACACCTTC. Encoded protein: CASRSRTNSYGYTF.